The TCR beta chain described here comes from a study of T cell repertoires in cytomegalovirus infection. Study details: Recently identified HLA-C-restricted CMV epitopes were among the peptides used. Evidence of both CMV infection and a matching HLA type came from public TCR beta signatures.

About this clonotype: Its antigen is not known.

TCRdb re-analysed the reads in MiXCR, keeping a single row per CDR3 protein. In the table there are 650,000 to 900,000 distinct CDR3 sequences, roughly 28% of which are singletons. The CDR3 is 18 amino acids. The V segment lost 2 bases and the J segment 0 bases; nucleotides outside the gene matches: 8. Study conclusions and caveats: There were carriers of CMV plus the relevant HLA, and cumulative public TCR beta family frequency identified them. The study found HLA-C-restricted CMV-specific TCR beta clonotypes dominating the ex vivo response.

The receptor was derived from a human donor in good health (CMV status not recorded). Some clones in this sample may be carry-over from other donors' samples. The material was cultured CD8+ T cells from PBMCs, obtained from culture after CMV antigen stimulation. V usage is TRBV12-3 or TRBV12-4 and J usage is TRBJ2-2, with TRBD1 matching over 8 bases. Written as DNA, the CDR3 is TGTGCCAGCAGTTTATTGGACAGGGCCGAGGCGAACACCGGGGAGCTGTTTTTT. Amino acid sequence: CASSLLDRAEANTGELFF.